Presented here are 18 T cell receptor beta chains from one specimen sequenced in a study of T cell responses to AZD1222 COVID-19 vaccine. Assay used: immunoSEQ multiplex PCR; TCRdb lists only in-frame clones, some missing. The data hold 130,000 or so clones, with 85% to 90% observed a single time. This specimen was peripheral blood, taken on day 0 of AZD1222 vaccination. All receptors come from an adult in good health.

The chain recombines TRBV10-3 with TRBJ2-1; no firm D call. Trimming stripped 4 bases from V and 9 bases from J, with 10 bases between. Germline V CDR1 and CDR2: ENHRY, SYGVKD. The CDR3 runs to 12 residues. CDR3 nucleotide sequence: TGTGCCATCAGTGGCACGGCAATTGAGCAGTTCTTC. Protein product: CAISGTAIEQFF.

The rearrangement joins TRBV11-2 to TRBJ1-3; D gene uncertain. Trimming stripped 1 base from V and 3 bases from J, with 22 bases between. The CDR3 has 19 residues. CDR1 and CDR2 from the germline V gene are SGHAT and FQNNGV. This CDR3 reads CASSLAFGKGGRYGNTIYF. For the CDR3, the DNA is TGTGCCAGCAGCTTAGCTTTCGGGAAGGGAGGCCGCTATGGAAACACCATATATTTT.

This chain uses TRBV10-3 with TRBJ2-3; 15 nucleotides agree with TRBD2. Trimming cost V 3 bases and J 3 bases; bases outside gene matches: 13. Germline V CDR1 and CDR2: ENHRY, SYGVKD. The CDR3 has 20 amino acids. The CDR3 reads CAISDPGLAGGTVITDTQYF. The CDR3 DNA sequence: TGTGCCATCAGTGATCCCGGACTAGCGGGAGGGACAGTGATAACAGATACGCAGTATTTT.

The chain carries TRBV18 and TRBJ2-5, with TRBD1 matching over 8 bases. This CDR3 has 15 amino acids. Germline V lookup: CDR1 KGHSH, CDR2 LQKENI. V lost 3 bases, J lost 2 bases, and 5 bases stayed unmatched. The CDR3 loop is CASSPIRQGQETQYF. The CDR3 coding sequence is TGTGCCAGCTCACCCATACGACAGGGGCAAGAGACCCAGTACTTC.

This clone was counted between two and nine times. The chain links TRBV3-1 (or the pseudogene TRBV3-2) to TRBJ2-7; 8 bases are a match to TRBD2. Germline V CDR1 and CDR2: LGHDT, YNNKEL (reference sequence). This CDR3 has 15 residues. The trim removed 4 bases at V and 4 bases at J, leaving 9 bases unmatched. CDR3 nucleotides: TGTGCCAGCAGCCCCCGTGCCGGGGGGGCGTACGAGCAGTACTTC. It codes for CASSPRAGGAYEQYF.

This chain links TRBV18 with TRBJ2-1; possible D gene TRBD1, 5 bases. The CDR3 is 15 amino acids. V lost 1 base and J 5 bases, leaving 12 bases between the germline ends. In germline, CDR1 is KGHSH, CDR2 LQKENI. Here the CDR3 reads CASSPRQGWHNEQFF. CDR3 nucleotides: TGTGCCAGCTCACCACGGCAGGGATGGCACAATGAGCAGTTCTTC.

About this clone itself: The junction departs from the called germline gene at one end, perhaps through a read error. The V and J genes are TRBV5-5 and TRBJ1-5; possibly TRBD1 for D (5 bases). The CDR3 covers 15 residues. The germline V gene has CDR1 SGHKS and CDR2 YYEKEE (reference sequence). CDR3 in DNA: TGTGCCACCAGCCAACGCGGGGGGGGCAATCAGCCCCAGCATTTT. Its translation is CATSQRGGGNQPQHF.

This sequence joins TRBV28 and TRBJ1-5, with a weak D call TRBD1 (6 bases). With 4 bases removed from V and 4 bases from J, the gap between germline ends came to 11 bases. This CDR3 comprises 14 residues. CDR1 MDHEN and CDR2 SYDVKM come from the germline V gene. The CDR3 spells CASSWGGLNQPQHF. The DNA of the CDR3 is TGTGCCAGCAGTTGGGGGGGCCTTAATCAGCCCCAGCATTTT.

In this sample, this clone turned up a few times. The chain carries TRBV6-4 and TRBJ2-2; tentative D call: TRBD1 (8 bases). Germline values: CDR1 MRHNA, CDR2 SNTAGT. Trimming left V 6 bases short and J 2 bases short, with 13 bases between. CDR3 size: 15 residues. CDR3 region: CASSTGGGNTGELFF. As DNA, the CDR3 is TGTGCCAGCAGCACAGGGGGGGGAAACACCGGGGAGCTGTTTTTT.

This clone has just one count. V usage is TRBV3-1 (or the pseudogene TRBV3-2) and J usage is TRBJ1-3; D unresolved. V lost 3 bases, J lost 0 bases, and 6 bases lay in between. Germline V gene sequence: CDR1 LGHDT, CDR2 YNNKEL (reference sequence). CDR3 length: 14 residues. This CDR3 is CASSQTRSGNTIYF. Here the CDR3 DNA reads TGTGCCAGCAGCCAGACCCGCTCTGGAAACACCATATATTTT.

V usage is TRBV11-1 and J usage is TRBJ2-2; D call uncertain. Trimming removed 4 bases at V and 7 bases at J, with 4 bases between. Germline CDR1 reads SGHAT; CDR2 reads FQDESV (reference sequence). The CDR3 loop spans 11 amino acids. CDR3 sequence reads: CASSSYGELFF. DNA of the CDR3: TGTGCCAGCAGCTCATACGGGGAGCTGTTTTTT.

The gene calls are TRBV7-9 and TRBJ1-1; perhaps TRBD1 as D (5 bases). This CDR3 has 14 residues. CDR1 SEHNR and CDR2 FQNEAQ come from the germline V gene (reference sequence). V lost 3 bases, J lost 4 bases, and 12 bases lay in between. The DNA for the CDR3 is TGTGCCAGCAGCTTCCGGCCGGGGACCACTGAAGCTTTCTTT. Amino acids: CASSFRPGTTEAFF.

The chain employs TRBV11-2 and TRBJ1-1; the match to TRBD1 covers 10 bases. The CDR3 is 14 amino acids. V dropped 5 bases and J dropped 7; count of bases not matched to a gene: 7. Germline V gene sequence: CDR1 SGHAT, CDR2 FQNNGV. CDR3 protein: CASSPWTGGFEAFF. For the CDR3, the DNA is TGTGCCAGCAGCCCCTGGACAGGGGGGTTTGAAGCTTTCTTT.

The CDR3, as DNA: TGTGCCAGCAGCTGGCAGGGGGGTGATGGAAACACCATATATTTT. This codes for CASSWQGGDGNTIYF. The chain recombines TRBV5-4 with TRBJ1-3, with TRBD1 matching 7 bases. The germline CDR1 and CDR2 sequences are SGHNT and YYREEE (reference sequence). The CDR3 length is 15 residues. With 3 bases clipped from V and 3 bases from J, the junction kept 6 bases outside the gene matches. The full variable domain, rest sourced from reference TRBV5-4 and TRBJ1-3, is ETGVTQSPTHLIKTRGQQVTLRCSSQSGHNTVSWYQQALGQGPQFIFQYYREEENGRGNFPPRFSGLQFPNYSSELNVNALELDDSALYLCASSWQGGDGNTIYFGEGSWLTVV.

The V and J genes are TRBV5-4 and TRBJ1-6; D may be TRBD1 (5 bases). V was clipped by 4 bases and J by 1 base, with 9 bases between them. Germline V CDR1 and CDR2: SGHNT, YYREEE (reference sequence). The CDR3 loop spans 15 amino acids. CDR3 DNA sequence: TGTGCCAGCAGCCAGCAGGGATCCTATAATTCACCCCTCCACTTT. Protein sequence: CASSQQGSYNSPLHF.

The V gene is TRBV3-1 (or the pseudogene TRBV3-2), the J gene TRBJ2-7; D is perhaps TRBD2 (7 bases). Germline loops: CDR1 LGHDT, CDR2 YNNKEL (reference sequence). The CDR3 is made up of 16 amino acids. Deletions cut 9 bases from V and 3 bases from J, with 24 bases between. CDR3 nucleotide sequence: TGTGCCAGAAAGGGGGGCTGCAGAGGGACTATCTACGAGCAGTACTTC. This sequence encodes CARKGGCRGTIYEQYF.

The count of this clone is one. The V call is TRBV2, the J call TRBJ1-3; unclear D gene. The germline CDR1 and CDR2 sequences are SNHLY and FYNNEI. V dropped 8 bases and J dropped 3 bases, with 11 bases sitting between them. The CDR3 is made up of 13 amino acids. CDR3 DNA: TGTGCCAGCCAGAGGTTCGGTGGAAACACCATATATTTT. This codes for CASQRFGGNTIYF.

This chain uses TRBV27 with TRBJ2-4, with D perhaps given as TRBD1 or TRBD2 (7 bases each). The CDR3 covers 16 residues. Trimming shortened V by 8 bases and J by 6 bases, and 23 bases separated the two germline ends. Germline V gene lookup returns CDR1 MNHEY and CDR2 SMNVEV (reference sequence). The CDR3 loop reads CASGVPGQRGLNIQYF. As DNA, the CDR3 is TGTGCCAGCGGAGTCCCGGGACAGCGGGGTCTAAACATTCAGTACTTC.